A single sample gave rise to the 30 T cell receptor beta chains below, sequenced in a study of control samples from healthy donors and cancer patients. TCRdb's copy holds only in-frame clones and misses some; the assay was immunoSEQ multiplex PCR. The table records 100,000 to 150,000 clones, approximately 92% of them present only once. The specimen sequenced was blood. Receptors were obtained from a man in his forties in good health.

The V and J genes are TRBV6-5 and TRBJ2-1, with D possibly being TRBD1 (6 bases). CDR1 and CDR2 (germline): MNHEY, SVGAGI. The CDR3 totals 15 residues. V was cut by 6 bases and J by 0 bases, with 12 bases left in between. The DNA for the CDR3 is TGTGCCAGCAGCCGACAGGCGAGCTCCTACAATGAGCAGTTCTTC. Protein product: CASSRQASSYNEQFF.

V is TRBV7-3 and J is TRBJ1-1; D gene uncertain. V was pared by 3 bases and J by 1 base, with 12 bases between. Germline values: CDR1 SGHTA, CDR2 FQGTGA. The CDR3 has 15 residues. In DNA form, the CDR3 reads TGTGCCAGCAGCTTGCTTGGGTCGGGGAACACTGAAGCTTTCTTT. Translating gives CASSLLGSGNTEAFF.

This clone is a singleton in its sample. The chain carries TRBV5-5 and TRBJ2-7; possibly TRBD2 for D (6 bases). The germline V gene has CDR1 SGHKS and CDR2 YYEKEE (reference sequence). The CDR3 is 15 residues long. The ends were cut back, 0 bases at V and 3 bases at J, with 13 bases in the middle. CDR3 amino acids: CASSLVGGGFYEQYF. The CDR3 nucleotides are TGTGCCAGCAGCTTGGTAGGTGGAGGGTTCTACGAGCAGTACTTC.

Worth noting for this clone: The junction differs from germline at one of its ends, possibly a read error. DNA of the CDR3: TGTGCCAGCAGTTTAGAGAAAGAAGGACGAAAAACTGTTTTT. It codes for CASSLEKEGRKTVF. The chain combines TRBV27 with TRBJ1-4; D is unclear. The CDR3 covers 14 residues. Germline CDR1 is MNHEY and CDR2 is SMNVEV (reference sequence). The whole variable domain, filled in from reference TRBV27 and TRBJ1-4, reads EAQVTQNPRYLITVTGKKLTVTCSQNMNHEYMSWYRQDPGLGLRQIYYSMNVEVTDKGDVPEGYKVSRKEKRNFPLILESPSPNQTSLYFCASSLEKEGRKTVFGSGTQLSVL.

The J gene is TRBJ2-5, the V gene TRBV9; D remains ambiguous. Trimming removed 2 bases at V and 5 bases at J, with 16 bases between. The CDR3 runs to 15 residues. Per germline, CDR1 SGDLS and CDR2 YYNGEE. The CDR3 sequence is CASSVEGRPQETQYF. The CDR3 DNA follows: TGTGCCAGCAGCGTCGAAGGACGGCCGCAGGAGACCCAGTACTTC.

J is TRBJ2-2 and V is TRBV5-1, with TRBD1 matching over 10 bases. After removal of 3 bases from V and 5 bases from J, the junction contained 7 bases not matched to a gene. This CDR3 comprises 16 residues. Germline-derived CDR1 and CDR2 are SGHRS and YFSETQ. The CDR3 protein is CASSWSTGGSTGELFF. Here the CDR3 DNA reads TGCGCCAGCAGCTGGTCGACAGGGGGCTCAACCGGGGAGCTGTTTTTT.

This clone was observed a single time. The chain has TRBV12-5 and TRBJ2-3, with 13 nucleotides matching TRBD2. The CDR3 is 14 residues long. The V segment lost 6 bases and the J segment 6 bases; nucleotides outside the gene matches: 3. From germline, CDR1 is LGHNT and CDR2 FRNRAP. CDR3 region: CASGTSGGLDTQYF. The CDR3 DNA sequence: TGTGCTAGTGGGACTAGCGGGGGGCTGGATACGCAGTATTTT.

The chain couples TRBV7-2 to TRBJ2-3; D is perhaps TRBD1 (6 bases). Germline V lookup: CDR1 SGHTA, CDR2 FQGNSA. V lost 2 bases to trimming and J lost 11 bases, with 14 bases between them. This CDR3 is built from 13 residues. For the CDR3, the DNA is TGTGCCAGCAGCTTATCCTTGGAAGGGGGGCAGTATTTT. This gives the protein CASSLSLEGGQYF. Combining the CDR3 with reference TRBV7-2 and TRBJ2-3 gives the whole variable domain GAGVSQSPSNKVTEKGKDVELRCDPISGHTALYWYRQSLGQGLEFLIYFQGNSAPDKSGLPSDRFSAERTGGSVSTLTIQRTQQEDSAVYLCASSLSLEGGQYFGPGTRLTVL.

J is TRBJ1-2 and V is TRBV19, with D possibly being TRBD1 (6 bases). The CDR3 contains 13 residues. Trimming cost V 9 bases and J 0 bases, with 11 bases left between them. In germline, CDR1 is LNHDA, CDR2 SQIVND (reference sequence). The CDR3 here is CASVQGTNYGYTF. The CDR3 nucleotides are TGTGCCAGCGTACAGGGAACTAACTATGGCTACACCTTC.

This chain connects TRBV7-8 to TRBJ1-5; TRBD1 agrees at 8 bases. V gave up 1 base and J gave up 4 bases; unmatched junction bases: 3. The CDR3 spans 15 residues. In germline, CDR1 is SGHVS, CDR2 FQNEAQ. CDR3 sequence: CASSLGTGRNQPQHF. The DNA for the CDR3 is TGTGCCAGCAGCTTAGGGACAGGGAGAAATCAGCCCCAGCATTTT.

The J gene is TRBJ2-2, the V gene TRBV5-1; 7 nucleotides line up with TRBD1. CDR3 size: 17 residues. The J segment lost 6 bases and the V segment lost 0 bases, leaving 11 bases of the junction unmatched. Germline V gives CDR1 SGHRS, CDR2 YFSETQ. The CDR3 coding sequence is TGCGCCAGCAGCTTGGGACCAACAGGGGTCCGAGCCGGGGAGCTGTTTTTT. It codes for CASSLGPTGVRAGELFF.

The chain links TRBV7-6 to TRBJ2-3; 10 nucleotides match TRBD1. Germline values: CDR1 SGHVS, CDR2 FNYEAQ. V dropped 2 bases and J dropped 6; count of bases not matched to a gene: 11. The CDR3 runs to 17 residues. CDR3 sequence reads: CASSLRSGTGEWDTQYF. Here the CDR3 DNA reads TGTGCCAGCAGCTTAAGATCAGGGACAGGGGAATGGGATACGCAGTATTTT.

The chain joins TRBV28 to TRBJ2-3; D is undetermined. Germline V gene sequence: CDR1 MDHEN, CDR2 SYDVKM. The CDR3 sequence is 12 residues long. Trimming cost V 4 bases and J 1 base, with 3 bases left between them. For the CDR3, the DNA is TGTGCCAGCAGTTACCGCACAGATACGCAGTATTTT. This gives the protein CASSYRTDTQYF.

The rearrangement joins TRBV9 to TRBJ2-3; D is uncertain. The CDR3 spans 12 residues. The V end lost 3 bases, the J end lost 6 bases, and 8 bases lay between the germline ends. The germline CDR1 and CDR2 sequences are SGDLS and YYNGEE. The CDR3 loop is CASSGPADTQYF. In DNA, the CDR3 is TGTGCCAGCAGCGGCCCCGCCGATACGCAGTATTTT.

Only one count was recorded for this clone. The chain has TRBV9 and TRBJ1-4; TRBD1 agrees at 7 bases. Unmatched junction bases numbered 10, after V lost 3 bases and J lost 8 bases. Germline V gene sequence: CDR1 SGDLS, CDR2 YYNGEE. The CDR3 runs 15 residues. CDR3 sequence reads: CASSGQGAKSEKLFF. CDR3 in DNA: TGTGCCAGCAGCGGACAGGGCGCCAAATCAGAAAAACTGTTTTTT.

The CDR3 loop reads CASSLSGGQETQYF. CDR3 in DNA: TGCGCCAGCAGCTTGTCGGGGGGTCAAGAGACCCAGTACTTC. The J gene is TRBJ2-5, the V gene TRBV5-1; 7 bases are a match to TRBD2. The CDR3 contains 14 residues. Germline V CDR1 and CDR2: SGHRS, YFSETQ. V trimming: 1 base; J trimming: 2 bases; junction bases outside the gene matches: 2.

This clone showed up just a few times. This chain joins TRBV5-4 and TRBJ2-7; 9 bases are shared with TRBD1. Germline CDR1 is SGHNT and CDR2 is YYREEE (reference sequence). CDR3 length: 14 amino acids. Trimming took 4 bases from V and 0 from J; bases not matched to a gene: 2. CDR3 loop: CASSGTGTSYEQYF. The CDR3, as DNA: TGTGCCAGCAGCGGGACAGGGACCTCCTACGAGCAGTACTTC.

This chain uses TRBV27 with TRBJ2-6; D ambiguous. V lost 6 bases to trimming and J lost 6 bases, with 6 bases between them. Germline V gene sequence: CDR1 MNHEY, CDR2 SMNVEV (reference sequence). The CDR3 spans 12 residues. Written as DNA, the CDR3 is TGTGCCAGCAGCTCCCTGGCCAACGTCCTGACTTTC. It codes for CASSSLANVLTF. The full variable domain, its missing parts supplied by reference TRBV27 and TRBJ2-6, is EAQVTQNPRYLITVTGKKLTVTCSQNMNHEYMSWYRQDPGLGLRQIYYSMNVEVTDKGDVPEGYKVSRKEKRNFPLILESPSPNQTSLYFCASSSLANVLTFGAGSRLTVL.

The chain carries TRBV12-3 or TRBV12-4 and TRBJ2-7, with unresolved D. This CDR3 region has 12 residues. With 3 bases removed from V and 7 bases from J, the gap between germline ends came to 10 bases. CDR3 loop: CASSFGPTEQYF. The CDR3, as DNA: TGTGCCAGCAGTTTTGGACCTACGGAGCAGTACTTC.

The chain links TRBV6-1 to TRBJ1-1; D unresolved. Germline CDR1 MNHNS, CDR2 SASEGT. Trimming shortened V by 1 base and J by 1 base, and 4 bases separated the two germline ends. The CDR3 runs 13 residues. The CDR3 bases are TGTGCCAGCAGTGAAGGTTGGAACACTGAAGCTTTCTTT. The encoded protein is CASSEGWNTEAFF.

J is TRBJ2-7 and V is TRBV10-3, with 9 bases fitting TRBD1. The germline V gene encodes CDR1 ENHRY and CDR2 SYGVKD. This CDR3 comprises 17 residues. Unmatched junction bases numbered 14, after V lost 6 bases and J lost 2 bases. The CDR3 sequence: CAISLSSGTGIPYEQYF. CDR3 nucleotide sequence: TGTGCCATCAGCTTATCATCCGGGACAGGGATCCCCTACGAGCAGTACTTC.

This clone was observed a handful of times. The chain carries TRBV4-2 and TRBJ2-5; 12 bases align to TRBD2. Trimming at V came to 2 bases and at J to 5 bases, leaving 6 bases not matched to a gene. This CDR3 is built from 16 residues. Germline loops: CDR1 LGHNA, CDR2 YNFKEQ. The DNA for the CDR3 is TGTGCCAGCAGCCAACTAGCGGGGGGGCCGGTGGAGACCCAGTACTTC. This codes for CASSQLAGGPVETQYF.

V and J are TRBV2 and TRBJ1-1; D gene unclear. The V end lost 10 bases, the J end lost 0 bases, and 9 bases lay between the germline ends. The CDR3 spans 12 residues. Germline CDR1 reads SNHLY; CDR2 reads FYNNEI. In DNA form, the CDR3 reads TGTGCCACCCGGACGGTGAACACTGAAGCTTTCTTT. As protein: CATRTVNTEAFF.

The chain carries TRBV2 and TRBJ2-1; 7 bases line up with TRBD2. The J segment lost 8 bases and the V segment lost 9 bases, leaving 13 bases of the junction unmatched. The CDR3 runs 14 residues. Germline values: CDR1 SNHLY, CDR2 FYNNEI. The CDR3 protein is CARGGGGSSHEQFF. In DNA, the CDR3 is TGTGCCAGGGGTGGCGGGGGTTCGTCCCATGAGCAGTTCTTC.

The V and J genes are TRBV6-4 and TRBJ1-5, with 7 bases matching TRBD1. V lost 0 bases and J lost 9; bases outside the gene matches: 5. Per germline, CDR1 MRHNA and CDR2 SNTAGT. The CDR3 is made up of 14 amino acids. The CDR3 reads CASSDSPGGLPQHF. The CDR3 bases are TGTGCCAGCAGTGACTCGCCAGGGGGTTTGCCCCAGCATTTT.

This clone was observed a single time. The rearrangement links TRBV7-6 to TRBJ2-2, with D unclear. Germline V gene data show CDR1 as SGHVS and CDR2 as FNYEAQ. The V gene lost 0 bases and the J gene lost 0 bases, with 2 bases spanning the gap. The CDR3 is 14 residues long. This CDR3 reads CASSLAPNTGELFF. The CDR3 bases are TGTGCCAGCAGCTTAGCTCCGAACACCGGGGAGCTGTTTTTT. The complete variable domain, with remaining parts taken from reference TRBV7-6 and TRBJ2-2, reads GAGVSQSPRYKVTKRGQDVALRCDPISGHVSLYWYRQALGQGPEFLTYFNYEAQQDKSGLPNDRFSAERPEGSISTLTIQRTEQRDSAMYRCASSLAPNTGELFFGEGSRLTVL.

The chain uses TRBV2 and TRBJ1-2; 7 bases map to TRBD1. The CDR3 loop spans 13 amino acids. The germline CDR1 and CDR2 sequences are SNHLY and FYNNEI. With 7 bases clipped from V and 7 bases from J, the junction kept 9 bases outside the gene matches. The CDR3 nucleotides are TGTGCCAGCAACCTAGGGCAGGGGGGTGGCTACACCTTC. Translation gives CASNLGQGGGYTF.

V is TRBV4-1 and J is TRBJ1-2; 9 bases match TRBD1. Per germline, CDR1 MGHRA and CDR2 YSYEKL. This CDR3 region has 17 residues. Trimming took 0 bases from V and 7 from J; bases not matched to a gene: 12. The CDR3 is CASSQDPPRQGGGGYTF. Here the CDR3 DNA reads TGCGCCAGCAGCCAAGATCCTCCAAGACAGGGGGGCGGTGGCTACACCTTC.

This clone was observed a handful of times. V and J are TRBV9 and TRBJ2-7, with D tentatively TRBD1 (6 bases). The CDR3 runs 15 residues. The V and J ends lost 2 bases and 2 bases respectively, with 14 bases between them. Germline lookup yields CDR1 SGDLS and CDR2 YYNGEE. The CDR3 nucleotides read TGTGCCAGCAGCGTTGGGGGCGTCCATACCTACGAGCAGTACTTC. This translates into CASSVGGVHTYEQYF.

The chain recombines TRBV7-8 with TRBJ1-1; D gene uncertain. V lost 2 bases and J lost 1, with 11 bases in between. This CDR3 contains 15 residues. The V gene's germline CDR1 is SGHVS and CDR2 FQNEAQ. This chain's CDR3 is CASSLRMAGNTEAFF. In nucleotides, the CDR3 is TGTGCCAGCAGCTTAAGGATGGCCGGGAACACTGAAGCTTTCTTT.